Following are 20 T cell receptor beta chains from one sample sequenced in a study of cytotoxic CD8 clonotypes in ibrutinib-treated CLL. Measured with immunoSEQ multiplex PCR; TCRdb has only the in-frame clones, and not every one. The sample contains about 140,000 clones, around 90% of which appear only once. The specimen comprised PBMCs, sampled after 12 months of ibrutinib treatment. These receptors originate from a human donor with chronic lymphocytic leukemia.

This sequence joins TRBV4-2 and TRBJ1-2; D is undetermined. Per germline, CDR1 LGHNA and CDR2 YNFKEQ. Trimming removed 1 base from V and 2 bases from J, with 17 bases in between. This CDR3 is 17 amino acids long. CDR3 region: CASSQAVREQLNYGYTF. CDR3 bases: TGTGCCAGCAGCCAAGCGGTCCGGGAGCAATTAAACTATGGCTACACCTTC.

This clone was counted only a few times. The sample contains more than one DNA sequence encoding this CDR3. The rearrangement joins TRBV7-9 to TRBJ1-1; TRBD1 matches 8 bases. Germline CDR1 is SEHNR and CDR2 is FQNEAQ (reference sequence). The CDR3 contains 13 residues. Trimming took 5 bases from V and 3 from J; bases not matched to a gene: 2. As DNA, the CDR3 is TGTGCCAGCAGCCTGACAGGGGACACTGAAGCTTTCTTT. Its translation: CASSLTGDTEAFF.

A few counts support this clone. V and J are TRBV28 and TRBJ1-2, with D hard to call. Germline V CDR1 and CDR2: MDHEN, SYDVKM. The germline V and J ends were trimmed by 4 bases and 4 bases, with 7 bases remaining between them. CDR3 length: 12 residues. CDR3 region: CASSSPTYGYTF. The CDR3 DNA follows: TGTGCCAGCAGTTCCCCCACCTATGGCTACACCTTC.

Concerning this clone: One junction end disagrees with the germline gene, perhaps due to a read error. The J gene is TRBJ2-7, the V gene TRBV7-2; D unclear. This CDR3 has 11 residues. CDR1 SGHTA and CDR2 FQGNSA come from the germline V gene. The chain's CDR3 is CASSLGESRHF. CDR3 nucleotides: TGTGCCAGCAGCTTAGGGGAAAGTCGACACTTC. Combining the CDR3 with reference TRBV7-2 and TRBJ2-7 gives the whole variable domain GAGVSQSPSNKVTEKGKDVELRCDPISGHTALYWYRQSLGQGLEFLIYFQGNSAPDKSGLPSDRFSAERTGGSVSTLTIQRTQQEDSAVYLCASSLGESRHFGPGTRLTVT.

This sequence joins TRBV19 and TRBJ2-7; 13 nucleotides line up with TRBD2. The junction had 8 bases not matched to a gene; V was cut back by 3 bases and J by 3 bases. There are 17 residues in the CDR3. Germline lookup yields CDR1 LNHDA and CDR2 SQIVND (reference sequence). CDR3 residues: CASSILLAGGPGYEQYF. For the CDR3, the DNA is TGTGCCAGTAGTATCCTACTAGCGGGAGGGCCGGGCTACGAGCAGTACTTC.

The V call is TRBV7-2, the J call TRBJ1-1, with D perhaps TRBD1 (6 bases). The CDR3 spans 16 residues. Deletions cut 2 bases from V and 4 bases from J, with 17 bases between. Looked up from germline, CDR1 is SGHTA and CDR2 is FQGNSA. The CDR3 DNA reads TGTGCCAGCAGCTTAACGGGGGCGGCACGGGTCACTGAAGCTTTCTTT. Protein sequence: CASSLTGAARVTEAFF.

The rearrangement uses TRBV19 and TRBJ2-7, with a tentative D call TRBD2 (5 bases). The CDR3 extends over 13 amino acids. V was shortened by 5 bases and J by 7 bases, with 15 bases between the two germline ends. Germline lookup yields CDR1 LNHDA and CDR2 SQIVND (reference sequence). The CDR3 loop reads CASSAHQTGEQYF. As DNA, the CDR3 is TGTGCCAGTAGTGCCCACCAAACGGGGGAGCAGTACTTC.

The rearrangement uses TRBV28 and TRBJ2-6; TRBD1 aligns across 7 bases. There are 15 residues in the CDR3. The junction had 4 bases not matched to a gene; V was cut back by 6 bases and J by 2 bases. Germline V gene lookup returns CDR1 MDHEN and CDR2 SYDVKM. The CDR3: CASRQGSTGANVLTF. CDR3 DNA: TGTGCCAGCAGACAGGGGTCGACTGGGGCCAACGTCCTGACTTTC.

The chain has TRBV18 and TRBJ1-2; maybe TRBD1 (6 bases). Germline V gene data show CDR1 as KGHSH and CDR2 as LQKENI. Trimming took off 6 bases at V and 6 bases at J, with 8 bases between the two ends. CDR3 length: 11 amino acids. This CDR3 reads CASSNRDGYTF. As DNA, the CDR3 is TGTGCCAGCTCCAACAGGGATGGCTACACCTTC. The full variable domain, its missing parts supplied by reference TRBV18 and TRBJ1-2, is NAGVMQNPRHLVRRRGQEARLRCSPMKGHSHVYWYRQLPEEGLKFMVYLQKENIIDESGMPKERFSAEFPKEGPSILRIQQVVRGDSAAYFCASSNRDGYTFGSGTRLTVV.

The CDR3 DNA reads TGTGCCAGCAGCTTAGGCTACTCCTACGAGCAGTACTTC. Its protein is CASSLGYSYEQYF. The V gene is TRBV7-9, the J gene TRBJ2-7; D remains ambiguous. CDR3 size: 13 residues. Germline CDR1 SEHNR, CDR2 FQNEAQ (reference sequence). V lost 1 base and J 0 bases, leaving 4 bases between the germline ends.

This chain connects TRBV7-9 to TRBJ1-4, with 7 bases matching TRBD1. CDR1 and CDR2 from the germline V gene are SEHNR and FQNEAQ (reference sequence). This CDR3 is 15 amino acids long. After removal of 6 bases from V and 9 bases from J, the junction contained 13 bases not matched to a gene. This CDR3 is CASSPPQGEPKKLFF. DNA of the CDR3: TGTGCCAGCAGTCCACCCCAGGGGGAGCCAAAAAAACTGTTTTTT.

This clone has only one observation. The J gene is TRBJ2-1, the V gene TRBV7-2; D is possibly TRBD2 (6 bases). The germline CDR1 and CDR2 sequences are SGHTA and FQGNSA. V shed 1 base and J shed 3 bases, with 13 bases lying between them. The CDR3 runs 16 residues. This chain's CDR3 is CASSLGSRGYYNEQFF. The CDR3, as DNA: TGTGCCAGCAGCTTAGGTTCCCGGGGGTACTACAATGAGCAGTTCTTC. Variable domain in full (rest from reference TRBV7-2 and TRBJ2-1): GAGVSQSPSNKVTEKGKDVELRCDPISGHTALYWYRQSLGQGLEFLIYFQGNSAPDKSGLPSDRFSAERTGGSVSTLTIQRTQQEDSAVYLCASSLGSRGYYNEQFFGPGTRLTVL.

The V call is TRBV4-3, the J call TRBJ2-2; D might be TRBD2 (6 bases). Germline V gene sequence: CDR1 LGHNA, CDR2 YSLEER. CDR3 length equals 14 residues. V dropped 4 bases and J dropped 7 bases, with 13 bases sitting between them. The CDR3 is CASSPGLGGGELFF. The CDR3, as DNA: TGCGCCAGCAGCCCGGGACTTGGGGGCGGGGAGCTGTTTTTT.

The chain recombines TRBV28 with TRBJ1-2, with D maybe TRBD1 (6 bases). The CDR3 covers 14 residues. The germline V and J ends were trimmed by 6 bases and 4 bases, with 15 bases remaining between them. The V gene's germline CDR1 is MDHEN and CDR2 SYDVKM. The CDR3 spells CASRKQGGAYGYTF. In nucleotides, the CDR3 is TGTGCCAGCAGGAAACAGGGTGGTGCCTATGGCTACACCTTC.

In this sample, this clone turned up once. This chain connects TRBV7-3 to TRBJ2-3, with TRBD1 as a possible D gene (6 bases). V was shortened by 2 bases and J by 5 bases, with 14 bases between the two germline ends. CDR1 is SGHTA, CDR2 FQGTGA, per germline. The CDR3 extends over 15 amino acids. CDR3 bases: TGTGCCAGCAGCTTACAGGGGCCGCAGGGAGATACGCAGTATTTT. Residues: CASSLQGPQGDTQYF.

J is TRBJ1-2 and V is TRBV11-2, with D possibly matching TRBD1 (5 bases). Germline assignment: CDR1 SGHAT and CDR2 FQNNGV. V lost 3 bases, J lost 4 bases, and 12 bases lay in between. The CDR3 consists of 14 residues. CDR3 nucleotide sequence: TGTGCCAGCAGCTTGTCCCAGGGAGCCTATGGCTACACCTTC. It codes for CASSLSQGAYGYTF.

V and J are TRBV28 and TRBJ1-5; 7 bases map to TRBD1. This CDR3 has 14 residues. Germline CDR1 reads MDHEN; CDR2 reads SYDVKM. After removal of 4 bases from V and 5 bases from J, the junction contained 5 bases not matched to a gene. CDR3 DNA: TGTGCCAGCAGTTCGGGACAGCTTGATCAGCCCCAGCATTTT. Translating it yields CASSSGQLDQPQHF.

This chain uses TRBV7-2 with TRBJ2-6; D possibly corresponds to TRBD1 (6 bases). Trimming shortened V by 4 bases and J by 2 bases, and 12 bases separated the two germline ends. CDR3 length equals 16 residues. Germline V gene lookup returns CDR1 SGHTA and CDR2 FQGNSA. CDR3 in DNA: TGTGCCAGCAGCTCATCAGGGGTTCCTGGGGCCAACGTCCTGACTTTC. It encodes CASSSSGVPGANVLTF.

This chain connects TRBV30 to TRBJ2-7, with D uncertain. This CDR3 comprises 11 residues. Germline V gene lookup returns CDR1 GTSNPN and CDR2 SVGIG (reference sequence). Trimming took 5 bases from V and 7 from J, leaving 12 bases between them. CDR3 DNA sequence: TGTGCCTGGGCGCTCGGTGGGGAGCAGTACTTC. Amino acid sequence: CAWALGGEQYF. Together with reference TRBV30 and TRBJ2-7, the CDR3 gives the full variable domain: SQTIHQWPATLVQPVGSPLSLECTVEGTSNPNLYWYRQAAGRGLQLLFYSVGIGQISSEVPQNLSASRPQDRQFILSSKKLLLSDSGFYLCAWALGGEQYFGPGTRLTVT.

This chain links TRBV6-5 with TRBJ1-1, with D perhaps matching TRBD1 (6 bases). Germline loops: CDR1 MNHEY, CDR2 SVGAGI. Trimming took 6 bases from V and 0 from J, leaving 14 bases between them. This CDR3 region has 15 residues. The CDR3 DNA reads TGTGCCAGCAGAGAGCTACAGGGCCTGAACACTGAAGCTTTCTTT. Its protein product is CASRELQGLNTEAFF.